The 2 T cell receptor beta chains given below trace back to one sample, sequenced in a study of beta chain features in type 1 diabetes. The antigens of these receptors remain unknown. Of the isolated RNA, all was reverse transcribed, and so the sequenced material was expressed TCRB transcripts. Sequenced by immunoSEQ multiplex PCR; TCRdb stores in-frame clones only, minus some. The table records approximately 120,000 clones, roughly 17% of them present only once. Study outcomes and limitations: All four CD4+ subsets of Type 1 diabetes patients contained TCRB CDR3s that were moderately but significantly shorter.

Sequenced input: central memory CD4+ T cells from blood. The receptor set was obtained from a man aged 18 to 30 with type 1 diabetes.

This clone was picked up a small number of times. Other DNA variants within this sample encode the same CDR3. This chain uses TRBV7-9 with TRBJ2-3, with D unresolved. The CDR3 totals 14 residues. The germline V gene encodes CDR1 SEHNR and CDR2 FQNEAQ (reference sequence). V lost 0 bases, J lost 2 bases, and 6 bases lay in between. CDR3 protein: CASSLAETTDTQYF. As DNA, the CDR3 is TGTGCCAGCAGCTTAGCGGAGACCACAGATACGCAGTATTTT.

The rearrangement joins TRBV29-1 to TRBJ1-2; D is undetermined. Germline loops: CDR1 SQVTM, CDR2 ANQGSEA. Trimming removed 3 bases at V and 4 bases at J, with 15 bases between. The CDR3 loop spans 14 amino acids. The CDR3 protein is CSVEGRGRSYGYTF. In nucleotides, the CDR3 is TGCAGCGTTGAGGGGAGAGGGAGGAGCTATGGCTACACCTTC.